A selection of T cell receptor beta chains follows, all from one sample in a study of vaccination and CD4 T cells after COVID-19. The antigens of these receptors remain unknown. Each CDR3 protein gets one entry after TCRdb re-called the PCR reads with MiXCR. The profile shows about 20,000 distinct CDR3 sequences, about 51% of them singletons. The specimen was CD4+ T cells from blood, cultured in vitro. These receptors were collected from a human donor who had recovered from COVID-19. Both conserved end residues are part of each CDR3. A D gene is named only where the DNA matches it firmly. Size values are once, few and many counts, or a class for expanded clones, and some rows have none.

.,TRBV7-8,TRBJ2-7,.,TGTGCCAGCAGCACCGACAAGTACGAGCAGTACTTC,CASSTDKYEQYF
.,TRBV12-3/TRBV12-4,TRBJ1-1,once,TGTGCCAGCAGTTTAAGGAGGGAAGCTTTCTTT,CASSLRREAFF
.,TRBV7-8,TRBJ1-1,few,TGTGCCAGCAGCTTAGCCCGTGAGGCCACTGAAGCTTTCTTT,CASSLAREATEAFF
TRBD2,TRBV5-4,TRBJ2-7,.,TGTGCCAGCAGCAAAGGACTAGCGGGAGCTACCGGCTACGAGCAGTACTTC,CASSKGLAGATGYEQYF
.,TRBV19,TRBJ2-2,few,TGTGCCAGTAGTATTATGGCGATCGGGACCGGGGAGCTGTTTTTT,CASSIMAIGTGELFF
.,TRBV6-1,TRBJ1-1,.,TGTGCCAGTGACAAGGTTTTAAACACTGAAGCTTTCTTT,CASDKVLNTEAFF
.,TRBV5-1,TRBJ2-1,.,TGCGCCAGCAGCTTGGGACGGTTGATCGATGAGCAGTTCTTC,CASSLGRLIDEQFF
.,TRBV28,TRBJ1-2,.,TGTGCCAGCAGCTCCCGGGGGGAAGGAAACTATGGCTACACCTTC,CASSSRGEGNYGYTF
.,TRBV10-3,TRBJ1-5,.,TGTGCCATCAGTGAGTCTTTTCAGGGAACTAGCAATCAGCCCCAGCATTTT,CAISESFQGTSNQPQHF
.,TRBV6-1,TRBJ2-3,.,TGTGCCAGCAGTATTGCGGATTTACGGCCAGATACGCAGTATTTT,CASSIADLRPDTQYF
TRBD1,TRBV20-1,TRBJ1-2,.,TGCAGTGCTAACGAACCCGGGACAGGGGTTTATGGCTACACCTTC,CSANEPGTGVYGYTF
.,TRBV7-8,TRBJ1-2,.,TGTGCCAGCAGCCTCGGCCAGGGTCGTAACTATGGCTACACCTTC,CASSLGQGRNYGYTF
.,TRBV5-1,TRBJ1-6,few,TGCGCCAGCAGCTTGAAATTGGGTTCACCCCTCCACTTT,CASSLKLGSPLHF
TRBD2,TRBV10-1,TRBJ2-3,few,TGCGCCAGCAGTGAGTCCCGGACTAGCGCAAATACGCAGTATTTT,CASSESRTSANTQYF
TRBD2,TRBV25-1,TRBJ2-7,.,TGTGCCAGCAGTGAGGGACTAGCGGGGAGACCCTCTTCCTACGAGCAGTACTTC,CASSEGLAGRPSSYEQYF
.,TRBV2,TRBJ2-1,.,TGTGCCAGCACCAGGGACGCGGGGTCCTCCTACAATGAGCAGTTCTTC,CASTRDAGSSYNEQFF
.,TRBV7-9,TRBJ1-1,.,TGTGCCAGCAGCTTACAGGGACCCATGAACACTGAAGCTTTCTTT,CASSLQGPMNTEAFF
.,TRBV15,TRBJ1-3,.,TGTGCCACCAGCAGAGATCGCGGGTCTGGGAACACCATATATTTT,CATSRDRGSGNTIYF
TRBD1,TRBV5-1,TRBJ1-2,.,TGCGCCAGCAGCGTGGACCGGGACAGGGTATATGGCTACACCTTC,CASSVDRDRVYGYTF
.,TRBV6-1,TRBJ2-1,.,TGTGCCAGCAGTGGAAACAATGAGCAGTTCTTC,CASSGNNEQFF
.,TRBV7-8,TRBJ2-7,once,TGTGCCAGCAGCTTAAGTGCAGGGTCCTACGAGCAGTACTTC,CASSLSAGSYEQYF
TRBD2,TRBV6-1,TRBJ2-3,.,TGTGCCAGCAGTGACTCCCCGGGGGGTGCCACAGATACGCAGTATTTT,CASSDSPGGATDTQYF
TRBD2,TRBV2,TRBJ2-2,.,TGTGCCAGCATCGGGACTAGCGGGATGACCGGGGAGCTGTTTTTT,CASIGTSGMTGELFF
TRBD1,TRBV6-1,TRBJ1-2,.,TGTGCCAGCAGGGAGACAGGGGGCGCGGGTGGCTACACCTTC,CASRETGGAGGYTF
TRBD1,TRBV6-4,TRBJ2-7,.,TGTGCCAGCAGTCGGACAGGGGGTGACTACGAGCAGTACTTC,CASSRTGGDYEQYF
.,TRBV14,TRBJ2-7,.,TGTGCCAGCAGCCCCCTTTACCAGGGTGTCCAGTACTTC,CASSPLYQGVQYF
.,TRBV10-1,TRBJ2-1,.,TGCGCCAGCAGTGAGGGACCGCCGGGCGGGGGACAGGATGAGCAGTTCTTC,CASSEGPPGGGQDEQFF
TRBD2,TRBV5-5,TRBJ2-5,.,TGTGCCAGCAGGCCGGGAGGGGACAAAGAGACCCAGTACTTC,CASRPGGDKETQYF
TRBD1,TRBV19,TRBJ1-1,.,TGTGCCAGTAGCAGGGACAGGGGGAACACTGAAGCTTTCTTT,CASSRDRGNTEAFF
TRBD1,TRBV5-5,TRBJ1-1,.,TGTGCCAGCAGCCCTGGACAGGGTGCGACTGAAGCTTTCTTT,CASSPGQGATEAFF